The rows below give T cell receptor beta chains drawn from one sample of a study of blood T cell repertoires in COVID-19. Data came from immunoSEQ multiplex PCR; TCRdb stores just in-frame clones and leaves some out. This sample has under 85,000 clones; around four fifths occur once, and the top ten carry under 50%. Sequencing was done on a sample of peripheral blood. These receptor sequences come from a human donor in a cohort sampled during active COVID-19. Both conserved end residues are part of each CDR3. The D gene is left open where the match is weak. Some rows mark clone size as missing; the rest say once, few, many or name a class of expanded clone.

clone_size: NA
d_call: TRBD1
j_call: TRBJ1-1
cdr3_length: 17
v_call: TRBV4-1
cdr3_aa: CASSPRTGGLGNTEAFF
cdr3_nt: TGCGCCAGCAGCCCGAGGACAGGGGGCTTAGGGAACACTGAAGCTTTCTTT

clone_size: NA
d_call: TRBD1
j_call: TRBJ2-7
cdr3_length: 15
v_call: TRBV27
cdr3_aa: CASSVYGTGGVEQYF
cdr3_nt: TGTGCCAGCAGTGTCTACGGGACAGGGGGCGTCGAGCAGTACTTC

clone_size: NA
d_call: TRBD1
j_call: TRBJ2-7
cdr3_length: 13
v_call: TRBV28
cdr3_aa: CASSLEGGSEQYF
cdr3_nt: TGTGCCAGCAGTTTAGAAGGGGGCTCCGAGCAGTACTTC

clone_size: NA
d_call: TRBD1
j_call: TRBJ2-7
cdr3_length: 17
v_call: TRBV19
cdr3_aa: CASSIPTTGTSRLEQYF
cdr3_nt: TGTGCCAGTAGTATACCGACGACAGGGACGTCTCGCCTCGAGCAGTACTTC

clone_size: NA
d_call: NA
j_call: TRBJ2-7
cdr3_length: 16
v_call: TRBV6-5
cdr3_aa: CASSYSGVGGANEQYF
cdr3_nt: TGTGCCAGCAGTTACTCGGGAGTGGGGGGTGCCAACGAGCAGTACTTC

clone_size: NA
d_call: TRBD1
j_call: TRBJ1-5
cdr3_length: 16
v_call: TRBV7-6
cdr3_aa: CASSLGTGGLNQPQHF
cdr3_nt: TGTGCCAGCAGCCTAGGGACAGGGGGTCTTAATCAGCCCCAGCATTTT

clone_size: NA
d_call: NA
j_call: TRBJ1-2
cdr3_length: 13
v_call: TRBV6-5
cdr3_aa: CASSYRQGYGYTF
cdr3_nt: TGTGCCAGCAGTTATAGGCAGGGCTATGGCTACACCTTC

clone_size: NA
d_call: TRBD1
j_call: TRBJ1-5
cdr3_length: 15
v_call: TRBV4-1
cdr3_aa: CASSQRDSRNQPQHF
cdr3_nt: TGCGCCAGCAGCCAACGGGACAGCCGCAATCAGCCCCAGCATTTT

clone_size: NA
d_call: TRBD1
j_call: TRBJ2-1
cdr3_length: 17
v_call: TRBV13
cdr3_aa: CASSLDGQGKPNIEQFF
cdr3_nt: TGTGCCAGCAGCTTAGACGGACAGGGAAAGCCGAATATTGAGCAGTTCTTC

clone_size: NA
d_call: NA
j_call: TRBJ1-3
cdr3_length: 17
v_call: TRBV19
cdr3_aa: CASTPSAGRTTGNTIYF
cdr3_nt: TGTGCCAGTACCCCCTCGGCAGGGAGGACGACTGGAAACACCATATATTTT

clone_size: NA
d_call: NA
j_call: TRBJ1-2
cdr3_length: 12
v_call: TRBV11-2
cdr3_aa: CASSWGGNGYTF
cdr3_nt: TGTGCCAGCAGCTGGGGGGGCAATGGCTACACCTTC

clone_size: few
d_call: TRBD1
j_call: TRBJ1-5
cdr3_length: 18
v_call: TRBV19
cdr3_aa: CASSLLRTQGTSNQPQHF
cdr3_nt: TGTGCCAGTAGTTTGCTCCGAACACAGGGGACGAGCAATCAGCCCCAGCATTTT

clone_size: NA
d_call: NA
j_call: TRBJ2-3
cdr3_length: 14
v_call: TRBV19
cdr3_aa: CASSNLAIADTQYF
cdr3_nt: TGTGCCAGTAGTAACCTAGCGATAGCAGATACGCAGTATTTT

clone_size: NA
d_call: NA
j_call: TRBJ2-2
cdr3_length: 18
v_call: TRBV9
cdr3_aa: CASSAARSAGAHTGELFF
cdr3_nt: TGTGCCAGCAGCGCCGCCCGTTCCGCGGGGGCCCACACCGGGGAGCTGTTTTTT

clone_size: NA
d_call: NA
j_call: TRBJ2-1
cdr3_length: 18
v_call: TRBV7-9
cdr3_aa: CASSLSLGGQGRHNEQFF
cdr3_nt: TGTGCCAGCAGCTTATCCCTCGGGGGTCAAGGTCGGCACAATGAGCAGTTCTTC

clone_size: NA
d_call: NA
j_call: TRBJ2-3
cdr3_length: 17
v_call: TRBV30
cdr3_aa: CAWSVRHGDQTKDTQYF
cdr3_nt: TGTGCCTGGAGTGTACGGCATGGAGACCAAACGAAAGATACGCAGTATTTT

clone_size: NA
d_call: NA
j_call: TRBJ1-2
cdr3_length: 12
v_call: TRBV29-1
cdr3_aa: CSVGDTNYDYTF
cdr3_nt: TGCAGCGTTGGGGACACCAACTATGACTACACCTTC

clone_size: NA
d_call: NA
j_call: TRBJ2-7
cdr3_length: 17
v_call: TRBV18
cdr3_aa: CASSPNQQGTPDYEQYF
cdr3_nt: TGTGCCAGCTCACCGAATCAACAGGGCACCCCGGACTACGAGCAGTACTTC

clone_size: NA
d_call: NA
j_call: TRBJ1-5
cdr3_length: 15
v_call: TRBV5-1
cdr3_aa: CASSLDSGSNQPQHF
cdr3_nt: TGCGCCAGCAGCTTGGATTCGGGGAGCAATCAGCCCCAGCATTTT

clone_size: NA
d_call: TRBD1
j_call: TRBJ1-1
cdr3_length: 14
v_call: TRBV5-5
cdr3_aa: CASSATGGNTEAFF
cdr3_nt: TGTGCCAGCAGCGCAACAGGGGGGAACACTGAAGCTTTCTTT

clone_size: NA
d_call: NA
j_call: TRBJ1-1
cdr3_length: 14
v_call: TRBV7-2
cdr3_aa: CASSVGGGATEAFF
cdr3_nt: TGTGCCAGCAGCGTGGGGGGAGGGGCCACTGAAGCTTTCTTT

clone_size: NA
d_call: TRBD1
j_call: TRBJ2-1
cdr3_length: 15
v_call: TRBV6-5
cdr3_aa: CASSLETGGNNEQFF
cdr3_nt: TGTGCCAGCTCGCTCGAGACAGGGGGCAACAATGAGCAGTTCTTC

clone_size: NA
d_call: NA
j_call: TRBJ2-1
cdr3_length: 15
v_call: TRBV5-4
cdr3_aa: CASSLRWGAYNEQFF
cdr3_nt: TGTGCCAGCAGCCTACGTTGGGGGGCCTACAATGAGCAGTTCTTC

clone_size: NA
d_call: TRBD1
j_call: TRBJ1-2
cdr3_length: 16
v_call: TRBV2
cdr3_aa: CASSENRDRGGYGYTF
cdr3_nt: TGTGCCAGCAGTGAAAATCGGGACAGAGGGGGCTATGGCTACACCTTC

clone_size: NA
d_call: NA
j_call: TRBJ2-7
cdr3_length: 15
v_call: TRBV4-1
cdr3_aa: CASSSATRGIYEQYF
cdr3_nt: TGCGCCAGCAGCTCCGCTACGAGAGGGATCTACGAGCAGTACTTC

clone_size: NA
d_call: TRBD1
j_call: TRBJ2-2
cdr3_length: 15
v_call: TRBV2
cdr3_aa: CASRRQGANTGELFF
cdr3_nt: TGTGCCAGCAGGCGACAGGGGGCGAACACCGGGGAGCTGTTTTTT

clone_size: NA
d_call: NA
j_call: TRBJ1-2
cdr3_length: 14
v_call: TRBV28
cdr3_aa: CASLTGGSNYGYTF
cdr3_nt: TGTGCCAGCCTTACTGGGGGGTCCAACTATGGCTACACCTTC

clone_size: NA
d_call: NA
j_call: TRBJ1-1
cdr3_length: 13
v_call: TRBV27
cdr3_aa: CASSPEMNTEAFF
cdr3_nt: TGTGCCAGCAGTCCCGAGATGAACACTGAAGCTTTCTTT

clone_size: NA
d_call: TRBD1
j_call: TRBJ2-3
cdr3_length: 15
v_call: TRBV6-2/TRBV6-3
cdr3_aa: CASSGRTGVSDTQYF
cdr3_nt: TGTGCCAGCAGTGGCCGGACAGGGGTGTCAGATACGCAGTATTTT

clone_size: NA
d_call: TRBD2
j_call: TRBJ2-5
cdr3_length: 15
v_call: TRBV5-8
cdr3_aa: CASRLTSGDRETQYF
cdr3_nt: TGTGCCAGCAGATTAACTAGCGGGGATCGGGAGACCCAGTACTTC

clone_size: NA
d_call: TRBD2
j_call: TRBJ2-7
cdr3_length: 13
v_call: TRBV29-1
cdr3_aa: CSVGRGVSYEQYF
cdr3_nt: TGCAGCGTTGGTCGGGGGGTTTCCTACGAGCAGTACTTC

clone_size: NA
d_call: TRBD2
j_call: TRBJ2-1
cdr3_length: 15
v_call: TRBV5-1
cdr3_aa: CASSLGTSGYNEQFF
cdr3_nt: TGCGCCAGCAGCTTGGGGACTAGCGGATACAATGAGCAGTTCTTC

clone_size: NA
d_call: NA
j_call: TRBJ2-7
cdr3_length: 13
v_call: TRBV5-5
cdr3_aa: CASSRTSSYEQYF
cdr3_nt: TGTGCCAGCAGCCGGACAAGCTCCTACGAGCAGTACTTC

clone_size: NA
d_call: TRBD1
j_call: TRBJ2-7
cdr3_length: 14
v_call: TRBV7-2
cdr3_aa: CASSSGTGEGVQYF
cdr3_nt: TGTGCCAGCAGCTCCGGGACAGGGGAGGGCGTGCAGTACTTC

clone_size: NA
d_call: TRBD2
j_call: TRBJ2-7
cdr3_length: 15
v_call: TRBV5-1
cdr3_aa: CASTGLAGGPNEQYF
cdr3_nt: TGCGCCAGCACAGGCTTAGCGGGGGGGCCAAACGAGCAGTACTTC

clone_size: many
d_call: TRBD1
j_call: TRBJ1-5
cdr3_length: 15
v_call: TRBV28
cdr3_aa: CASSRGQGGYQPQHF
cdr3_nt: TGTGCCAGCAGTCGGGGACAGGGCGGGTATCAGCCCCAGCATTTT

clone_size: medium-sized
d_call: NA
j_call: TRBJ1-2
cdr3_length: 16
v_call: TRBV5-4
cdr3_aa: CASSLNLRGGKYGYTF
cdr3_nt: TGTGCCAGCAGCTTGAACCTGCGGGGGGGAAAATATGGCTACACCTTC

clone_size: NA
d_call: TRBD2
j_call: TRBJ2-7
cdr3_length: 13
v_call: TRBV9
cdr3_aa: CASCKGGDYEQYF
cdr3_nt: TGTGCCAGTTGTAAGGGAGGGGACTACGAGCAGTACTTC

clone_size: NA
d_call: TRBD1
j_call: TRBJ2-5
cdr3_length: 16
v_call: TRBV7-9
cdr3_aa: CASSFKTGGVVETQYF
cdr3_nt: TGTGCCAGCAGCTTCAAGACAGGGGGCGTCGTGGAGACCCAGTACTTC

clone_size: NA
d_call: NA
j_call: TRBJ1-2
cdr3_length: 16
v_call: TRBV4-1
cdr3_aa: CASSQSRWESNYGYTF
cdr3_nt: TGCGCCAGCAGCCAATCAAGATGGGAGTCTAACTATGGCTACACCTTC

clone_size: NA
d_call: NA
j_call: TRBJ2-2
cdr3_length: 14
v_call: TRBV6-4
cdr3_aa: CASSPSSNTGELFF
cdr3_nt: TGTGCCAGCAGTCCTAGCTCTAACACCGGGGAGCTGTTTTTT

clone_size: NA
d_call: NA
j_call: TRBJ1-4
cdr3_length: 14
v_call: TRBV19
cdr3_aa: CASSMGQSNEKLFF
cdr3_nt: TGTGCCAGTAGTATGGGGCAGTCTAATGAAAAACTGTTTTTT

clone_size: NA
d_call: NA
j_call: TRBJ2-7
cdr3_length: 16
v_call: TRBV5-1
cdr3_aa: CASSLGQYSPHYEQYF
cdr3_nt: TGCGCCAGCAGCCTCGGACAGTACTCCCCACACTACGAGCAGTACTTC

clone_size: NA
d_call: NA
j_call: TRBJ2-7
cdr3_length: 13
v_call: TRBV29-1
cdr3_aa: CSVVRQGLDEQYF
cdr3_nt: TGCAGCGTTGTACGGCAGGGGCTCGACGAGCAGTACTTC

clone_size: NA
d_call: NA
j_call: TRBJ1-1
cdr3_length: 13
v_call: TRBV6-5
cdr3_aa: CASSQGGWTEAFF
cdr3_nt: TGTGCCAGCAGCCAGGGAGGTTGGACTGAAGCTTTCTTT

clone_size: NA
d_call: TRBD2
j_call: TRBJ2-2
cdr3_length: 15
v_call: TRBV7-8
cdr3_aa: CASSPRAGVTGELFF
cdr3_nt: TGTGCCAGCAGCCCACGGGCGGGGGTCACCGGGGAGCTGTTTTTT

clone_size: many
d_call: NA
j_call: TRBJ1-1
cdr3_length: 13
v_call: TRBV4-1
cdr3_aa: CASSLGENTEAFF
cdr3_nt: TGCGCCAGCAGCCTTGGAGAAAACACTGAAGCTTTCTTT

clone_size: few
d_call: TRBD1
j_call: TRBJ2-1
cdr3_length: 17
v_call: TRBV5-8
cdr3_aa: CASSLFLHDRVANEQFF
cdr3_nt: TGTGCCAGCAGCTTGTTTTTGCATGACAGGGTTGCGAATGAGCAGTTCTTC